This T cell receptor (beta chain) is from a study of CD8 T cells in ankylosing spondylitis. Study results and limitations: The disease-linked clones had a CD8+ phenotype and low blood frequencies. Seemingly characteristic of ankylosing spondylitis blood was a TCR beta motif consisting of roughly 8 highly homologous variants. Past research had described some motif variants in reactive arthritis synovial fluid and blood.

The V end lost 7 bases, the J end lost 4 bases, and 17 bases lay between the germline ends. The CDR3 runs 14 residues. Scientists made TCR beta libraries using quantitative 5'-RACE with molecular barcodes. TCRdb called the 5' RACE reads again in MiXCR, with one record for every CDR3 protein. The sample yields about 250,000 distinct CDR3 sequences, 20% to 30% seen once. Details on this clonotype: The antigen is undetermined.

The source is a male donor with ankylosing spondylitis or in good health (not recorded which). Sequenced input: blood, either unsorted or a sorted T cell fraction (not recorded which). V and J are TRBV12-3 or TRBV12-4 and TRBJ2-7; D is perhaps TRBD1 or TRBD2 (8 bases each). The CDR3 coding sequence is TGTGCCAGCACCCGACAGGGGACTAGTTACGAGCAGTACTTC. It translates to CASTRQGTSYEQYF.